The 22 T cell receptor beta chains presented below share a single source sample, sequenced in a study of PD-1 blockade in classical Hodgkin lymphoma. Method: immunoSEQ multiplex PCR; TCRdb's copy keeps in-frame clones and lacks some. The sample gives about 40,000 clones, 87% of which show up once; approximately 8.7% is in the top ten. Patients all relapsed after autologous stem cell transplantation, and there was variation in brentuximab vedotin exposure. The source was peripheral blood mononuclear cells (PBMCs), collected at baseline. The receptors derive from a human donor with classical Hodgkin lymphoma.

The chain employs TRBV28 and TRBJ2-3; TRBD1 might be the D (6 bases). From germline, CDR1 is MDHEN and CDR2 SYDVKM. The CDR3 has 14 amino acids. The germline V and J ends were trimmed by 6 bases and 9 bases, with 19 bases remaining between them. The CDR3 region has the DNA TGTGCCAGCAGATCCGGGCCAAGGGGGATCACGCAGTATTTT. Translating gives CASRSGPRGITQYF.

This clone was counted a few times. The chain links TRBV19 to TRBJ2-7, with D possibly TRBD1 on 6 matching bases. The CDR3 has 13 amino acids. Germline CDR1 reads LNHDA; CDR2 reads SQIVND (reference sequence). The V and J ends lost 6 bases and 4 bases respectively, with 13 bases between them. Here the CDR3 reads CASSRDTFYEQYF. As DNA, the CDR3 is TGTGCCAGTAGCCGGGACACGTTTTACGAGCAGTACTTC. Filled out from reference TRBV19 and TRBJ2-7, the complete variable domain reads DGGITQSPKYLFRKEGQNVTLSCEQNLNHDAMYWYRQDPGQGLRLIYYSQIVNDFQKGDIAEGYSVSREKKESFPLTVTSAQKNPTAFYLCASSRDTFYEQYFGPGTRLTVT.

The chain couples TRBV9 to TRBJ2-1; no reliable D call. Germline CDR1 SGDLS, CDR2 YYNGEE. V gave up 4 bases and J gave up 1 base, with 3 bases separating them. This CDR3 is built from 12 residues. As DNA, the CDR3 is TGTGCCAGCAGCACTTCCTACAATGAGCAGTTCTTC. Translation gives CASSTSYNEQFF.

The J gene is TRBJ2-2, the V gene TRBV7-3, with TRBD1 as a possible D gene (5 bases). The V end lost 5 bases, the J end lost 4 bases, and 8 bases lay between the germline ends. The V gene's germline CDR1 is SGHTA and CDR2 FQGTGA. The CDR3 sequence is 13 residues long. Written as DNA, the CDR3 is TGTGCCAGCAGCGCCCAGGGCACCGGGGAGCTGTTTTTT. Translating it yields CASSAQGTGELFF.

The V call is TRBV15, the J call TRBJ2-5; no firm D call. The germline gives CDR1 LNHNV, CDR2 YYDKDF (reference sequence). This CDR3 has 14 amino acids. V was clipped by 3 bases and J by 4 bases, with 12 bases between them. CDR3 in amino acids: CATSRGNLAETQYF. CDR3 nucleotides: TGTGCCACCAGCAGGGGGAATCTGGCAGAGACCCAGTACTTC.

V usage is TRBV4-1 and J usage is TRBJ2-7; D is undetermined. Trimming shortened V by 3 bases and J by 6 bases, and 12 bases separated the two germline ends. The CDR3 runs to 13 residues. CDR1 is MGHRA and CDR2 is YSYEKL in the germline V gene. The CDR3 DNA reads TGCGCCAGCAGCCAGAGGAGATCCCTCGAGCAGTACTTC. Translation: CASSQRRSLEQYF.

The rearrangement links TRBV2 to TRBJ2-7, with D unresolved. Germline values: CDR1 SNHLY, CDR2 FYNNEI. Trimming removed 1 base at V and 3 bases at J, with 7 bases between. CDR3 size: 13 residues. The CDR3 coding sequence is TGTGCCAGCAGTGAAGACCTCCGCTACGAGCAGTACTTC. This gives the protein CASSEDLRYEQYF.

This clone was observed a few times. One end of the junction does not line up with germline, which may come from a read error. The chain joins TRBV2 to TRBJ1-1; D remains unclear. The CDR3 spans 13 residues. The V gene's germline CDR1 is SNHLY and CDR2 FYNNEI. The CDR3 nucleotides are TGTGCCAGCAGCGAAGAAGTTGACACTGAAGCTTTCTTT. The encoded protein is CASSEEVDTEAFF.

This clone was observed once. The CDR3 here is CASSGSRGDYGYTF. DNA for the CDR3: TGTGCCAGTAGTGGCTCCAGGGGCGACTATGGCTACACCTTC. This sequence joins TRBV19 and TRBJ1-2, with a possible D match to TRBD1 (6 bases). Trimming shortened V by 5 bases and J by 3 bases, and 13 bases separated the two germline ends. From germline, CDR1 is LNHDA and CDR2 SQIVND (reference sequence). The CDR3 is made up of 14 amino acids.

CDR3 amino acids: CASSQGGGQTATEKLFF. The CDR3 DNA sequence: TGTGCCAGCAGCCAAGGAGGGGGACAGACAGCGACTGAAAAACTGTTTTTT. The V call is TRBV4-2, the J call TRBJ1-4; 7 bases line up with TRBD1. The CDR3 spans 17 residues. The J segment lost 7 bases and the V segment lost 1 base, leaving 12 bases of the junction unmatched. CDR1 and CDR2 from the germline V gene are LGHNA and YNFKEQ.

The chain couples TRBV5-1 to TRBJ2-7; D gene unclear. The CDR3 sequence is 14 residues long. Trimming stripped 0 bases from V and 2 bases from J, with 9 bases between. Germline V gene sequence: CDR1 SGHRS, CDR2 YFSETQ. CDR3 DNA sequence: TGCGCCAGCAGCTTGGCGCCCGGTACCTACGAGCAGTACTTC. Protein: CASSLAPGTYEQYF.

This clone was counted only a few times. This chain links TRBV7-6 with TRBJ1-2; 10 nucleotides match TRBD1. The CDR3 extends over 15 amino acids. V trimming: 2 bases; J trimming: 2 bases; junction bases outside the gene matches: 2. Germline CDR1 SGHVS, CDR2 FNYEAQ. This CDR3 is CASSLRTGGNYGYTF. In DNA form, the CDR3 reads TGTGCCAGCAGCTTAAGGACAGGGGGAAACTATGGCTACACCTTC.

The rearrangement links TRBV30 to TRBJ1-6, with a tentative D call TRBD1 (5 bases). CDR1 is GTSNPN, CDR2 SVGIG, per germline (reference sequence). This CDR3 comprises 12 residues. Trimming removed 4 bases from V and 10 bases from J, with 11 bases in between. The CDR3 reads CAWTEGRSPLHF. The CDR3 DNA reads TGTGCCTGGACAGAGGGGAGGTCACCCCTCCACTTT.

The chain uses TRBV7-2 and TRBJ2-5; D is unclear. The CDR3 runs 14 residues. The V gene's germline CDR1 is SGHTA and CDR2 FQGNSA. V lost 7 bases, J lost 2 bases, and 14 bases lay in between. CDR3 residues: CASTTTRIQETQYF. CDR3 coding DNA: TGTGCCAGCACCACTACGCGTATACAAGAGACCCAGTACTTC. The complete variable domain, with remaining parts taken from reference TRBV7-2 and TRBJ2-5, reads GAGVSQSPSNKVTEKGKDVELRCDPISGHTALYWYRQSLGQGLEFLIYFQGNSAPDKSGLPSDRFSAERTGGSVSTLTIQRTQQEDSAVYLCASTTTRIQETQYFGPGTRLLVL.

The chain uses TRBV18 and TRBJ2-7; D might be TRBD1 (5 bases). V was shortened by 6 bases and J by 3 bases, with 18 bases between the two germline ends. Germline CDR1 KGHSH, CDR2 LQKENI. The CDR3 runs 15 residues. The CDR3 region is CASSLQSTGHYEQYF. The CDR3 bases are TGTGCCAGCTCTCTTCAAAGCACAGGTCACTACGAGCAGTACTTC.

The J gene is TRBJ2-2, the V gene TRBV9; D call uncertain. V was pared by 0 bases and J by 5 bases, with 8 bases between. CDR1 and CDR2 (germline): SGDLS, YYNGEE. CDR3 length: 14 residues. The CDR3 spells CASSVEALTGELFF. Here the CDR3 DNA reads TGTGCCAGCAGCGTAGAGGCGCTTACCGGGGAGCTGTTTTTT.

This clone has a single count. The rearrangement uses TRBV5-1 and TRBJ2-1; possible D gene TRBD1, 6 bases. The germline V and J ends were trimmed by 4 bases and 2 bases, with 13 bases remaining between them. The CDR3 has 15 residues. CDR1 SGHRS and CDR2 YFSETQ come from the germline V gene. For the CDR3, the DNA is TGCGCCAGCAGCCAAACAGGGAGCACCTACAATGAGCAGTTCTTC. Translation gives CASSQTGSTYNEQFF.

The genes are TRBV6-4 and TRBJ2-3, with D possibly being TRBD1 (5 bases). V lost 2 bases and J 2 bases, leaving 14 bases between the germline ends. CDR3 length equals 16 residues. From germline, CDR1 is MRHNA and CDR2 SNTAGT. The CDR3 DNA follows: TGTGCCAGCAGTGACAGGACATCATTCTACACAGATACGCAGTATTTT. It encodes CASSDRTSFYTDTQYF.

CDR3 sequence reads: CASKSSASSYEQYF. The CDR3, as DNA: TGTGCCAGCAAGTCTAGCGCGAGCTCCTACGAGCAGTACTTC. The chain joins TRBV28 to TRBJ2-7, with D possibly being TRBD2 (6 bases). The CDR3 is made up of 14 amino acids. Germline CDR1 and CDR2: MDHEN and SYDVKM. The V gene lost 7 bases and the J gene lost 0 bases, with 13 bases spanning the gap.

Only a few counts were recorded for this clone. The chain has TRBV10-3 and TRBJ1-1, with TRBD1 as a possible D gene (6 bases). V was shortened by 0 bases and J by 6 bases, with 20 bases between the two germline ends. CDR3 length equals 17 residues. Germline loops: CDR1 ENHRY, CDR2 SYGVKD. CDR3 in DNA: TGTGCCATCAGTGAGTCGATTAAGGCTTGGGGGGCGGCTGAAGCTTTCTTT. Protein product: CAISESIKAWGAAEAFF.

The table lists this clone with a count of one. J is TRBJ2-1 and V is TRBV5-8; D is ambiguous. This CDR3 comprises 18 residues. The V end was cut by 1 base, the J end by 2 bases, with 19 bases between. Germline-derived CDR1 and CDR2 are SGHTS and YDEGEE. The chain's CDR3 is CASSLQDLGSRTYNEQFF. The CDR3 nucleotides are TGTGCCAGCAGCTTGCAGGATCTCGGATCTCGAACCTACAATGAGCAGTTCTTC. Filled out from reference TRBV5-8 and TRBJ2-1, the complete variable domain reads EAGVTQSPTHLIKTRGQQATLRCSPISGHTSVYWYQQALGLGLQFLLWYDEGEERNRGNFPPRFSGRQFPNYSSELNVNALELEDSALYLCASSLQDLGSRTYNEQFFGPGTRLTVL.

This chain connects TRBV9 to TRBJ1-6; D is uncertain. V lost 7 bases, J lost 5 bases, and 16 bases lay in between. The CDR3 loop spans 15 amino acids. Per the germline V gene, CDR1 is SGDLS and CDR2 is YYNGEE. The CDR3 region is CASSREQVHNSPLHF. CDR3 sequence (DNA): TGTGCCAGCTCAAGAGAGCAGGTCCATAATTCACCCCTCCACTTT.